Below, 18 T cell receptor beta chains from the same sample are listed, as sequenced in a study of T cells in Graves' hyperthyroidism and ophthalmopathy. Authors of the study amplified TCR beta CDR3 regions from RNA transcripts. Initially, a first-round RT-PCR of the TCR CDR3 employed the HTBI primer set. In TCRdb, the multiplex PCR reads were re-called with MiXCR into one record per CDR3 protein. The sample has some 460,000 distinct CDR3 sequences; more than 15% are singletons. The specimen sequenced was blood. The receptors were gathered from a woman aged 18-29 years with Graves' hyperthyroidism.

This clonotype was observed at least ten times. The chain carries TRBV7-3 and TRBJ2-1; 8 bases line up with TRBD1. CDR1 is SGHTA, CDR2 FQGTGA, per germline. J was trimmed by 10 bases and V by 5 bases; bases with no gene match: 7. There are 13 residues in the CDR3. The CDR3 region is CASSPGQGREQFF. CDR3 bases: TGTGCCAGCAGCCCCGGACAGGGTCGGGAGCAGTTCTTC. Combining the CDR3 with reference TRBV7-3 and TRBJ2-1 gives the whole variable domain GAGVSQTPSNKVTEKGKYVELRCDPISGHTALYWYRQSLGQGPEFLIYFQGTGAADDSGLPNDRFFAVRPEGSVSTLKIQRTERGDSAVYLCASSPGQGREQFFGPGTRLTVL.

This clonotype was counted ten times or more. The chain couples TRBV12-3 or TRBV12-4 to TRBJ2-6; D is unresolved. The CDR3 is 13 amino acids. V was shortened by 2 bases and J by 2 bases, with 1 base between the two germline ends. The CDR3 reads CASSLTGANVLTF. CDR3 coding DNA: TGTGCCAGCAGTTTAACTGGGGCCAACGTCCTGACTTTC.

J is TRBJ1-2 and V is TRBV7-6, with D unresolved. Germline CDR1 reads SGHVS; CDR2 reads FNYEAQ. CDR3 length equals 13 residues. The V end lost 1 base, the J end lost 8 bases, and 11 bases lay between the germline ends. CDR3 protein: CASSLGESGGYTF. CDR3 DNA sequence: TGTGCCAGCAGCTTAGGAGAAAGCGGAGGCTACACCTTC.

The table lists this clonotype with many counts. The chain carries TRBV20-1 and TRBJ2-1, with a possible D match to TRBD1 (7 bases). The CDR3 has 14 residues. Germline lookup yields CDR1 DFQATT and CDR2 SNEGSKA (reference sequence). Trimming pared 6 bases from V and 7 bases from J, leaving 19 bases between. The CDR3 nucleotides are TGCAGTGCCACTAGCAGGGGGATCGTAAATGAGCAGTTCTTC. Encoded protein: CSATSRGIVNEQFF.

This clonotype was recorded only once. The rearrangement uses TRBV12-3 or TRBV12-4 and TRBJ1-4, with TRBD1 matching over 10 bases. Unmatched junction bases numbered 7, after V lost 4 bases and J lost 8 bases. The length of the CDR3 is 15 residues. This CDR3 is CASSWRDRGVEKLFF. The CDR3 nucleotides read TGTGCCAGCAGTTGGCGGGACAGGGGCGTAGAAAAACTGTTTTTT.

The V and J genes are TRBV7-9 and TRBJ2-1, with 10 bases aligning to TRBD2. Germline V gene lookup returns CDR1 SEHNR and CDR2 FQNEAQ (reference sequence). The length of the CDR3 is 14 residues. With V trimmed by 2 bases and J by 9 bases, 4 bases remained unmatched. In nucleotides, the CDR3 is TGTGCCAGCAGCTTACTAGCGGGAGTGACTGAGCAGTTCTTC. It is translated as CASSLLAGVTEQFF.

Many counts were recorded for this clonotype. V usage is TRBV4-2 and J usage is TRBJ1-2; no firm D call. CDR1 is LGHNA and CDR2 is YNFKEQ in the germline V gene. Between the trimmed V and J ends, which lost 0 bases and 0 bases, there was a span of 14 bases. The CDR3 sequence is 17 residues long. The CDR3 spells CASSQELIGSPNYGYTF. CDR3 DNA sequence: TGTGCCAGCAGCCAAGAACTGATAGGAAGTCCTAACTATGGCTACACCTTC.

This clonotype was counted ten times or more. V and J are TRBV7-9 and TRBJ1-5; D might be TRBD1 (6 bases). The CDR3 spans 13 residues. CDR1 is SEHNR, CDR2 FQNEAQ, per germline (reference sequence). V was clipped by 5 bases and J by 5 bases, with 10 bases between them. CDR3 sequence reads: CASSADSYQPQHF. CDR3 DNA: TGTGCCAGCAGCGCGGACAGTTATCAGCCCCAGCATTTT. Full variable domain (remainder filled in from reference TRBV7-9 and TRBJ1-5): DTGVSQNPRHKITKRGQNVTFRCDPISEHNRLYWYRQTLGQGPEFLTYFQNEAQLEKSRLLSDRFSAERPKGSFSTLEIQRTEQGDSAMYLCASSADSYQPQHFGDGTRLSIL.

The CDR3: CASSLTEVNSGNTIYF. CDR3 DNA: TGCGCCAGCAGCTTGACCGAGGTTAACTCTGGAAACACCATATATTTT. This chain joins TRBV5-1 and TRBJ1-3; D is uncertain. The CDR3 has 16 residues. Trimming shortened V by 1 base and J by 0 bases, and 11 bases separated the two germline ends. In germline, CDR1 is SGHRS, CDR2 YFSETQ.

This clonotype came up many times. The chain combines TRBV6-5 with TRBJ1-5; D is unresolved. V was clipped by 0 bases and J by 7 bases, with 16 bases between them. The CDR3 spans 16 residues. Germline-derived CDR1 and CDR2 are MNHEY and SVGAGI. The DNA for the CDR3 is TGTGCCAGCAGTTACTCGGTAAACGGGTCTCCACAGCCCCAGCATTTT. Translation gives CASSYSVNGSPQPQHF.

This clonotype was counted ten times or more. V gene TRBV2 combines with J gene TRBJ1-3; no clear D gene. The CDR3 has 13 residues. The germline CDR1 and CDR2 sequences are SNHLY and FYNNEI. Trimming cost V 6 bases and J 4 bases, with 10 bases left between them. The DNA of the CDR3 is TGTGCCAGCAGCGGCGCCCTCGGAAACACCATATATTTT. Its protein is CASSGALGNTIYF. Combining the CDR3 with reference TRBV2 and TRBJ1-3 gives the whole variable domain EPEVTQTPSHQVTQMGQEVILRCVPISNHLYFYWYRQILGQKVEFLVSFYNNEISEKSEIFDDQFSVERPDGSNFTLKIRSTKLEDSAMYFCASSGALGNTIYFGEGSWLTVV.

The sample holds many counts of this clonotype. V gene TRBV28 combines with J gene TRBJ2-3; 7 nucleotides match TRBD2. The CDR3 has 13 residues. J was trimmed by 2 bases and V by 5 bases; bases with no gene match: 1. CDR1 and CDR2 from the germline V gene are MDHEN and SYDVKM. CDR3 sequence (DNA): TGTGCCAGCAGTAGCGGGAACACAGATACGCAGTATTTT. It encodes CASSSGNTDTQYF.

Only a few counts were recorded for this clonotype. The chain couples TRBV7-2 to TRBJ2-7; 9 bases are shared with TRBD2. Trimming cost V 2 bases and J 2 bases; bases outside gene matches: 1. The CDR3 is made up of 14 amino acids. CDR1 SGHTA and CDR2 FQGNSA come from the germline V gene. In DNA form, the CDR3 reads TGTGCCAGCAGCTTACAGCGGGGGGCCTACGAGCAGTACTTC. Amino acids: CASSLQRGAYEQYF.

The rearrangement links TRBV7-8 to TRBJ2-7; the D gene is possibly TRBD2 (5 bases). V lost 2 bases and J 2 bases, leaving 7 bases between the germline ends. In germline, CDR1 is SGHVS, CDR2 FQNEAQ. This CDR3 comprises 13 residues. In DNA form, the CDR3 reads TGTGCCAGCAGCTTACGGGGTGCCTACGAGCAGTACTTC. Its translation: CASSLRGAYEQYF.

This chain uses TRBV11-2 with TRBJ2-5; D gene unclear. This CDR3 is built from 14 residues. Trimming removed 5 bases from V and 6 bases from J, with 16 bases in between. The germline gives CDR1 SGHAT, CDR2 FQNNGV. CDR3 bases: TGTGCCAGCAGCCTCGTAGGAGAGGTGAAGACCCAGTACTTC. It codes for CASSLVGEVKTQYF.

This clonotype was observed at least ten times. The chain couples TRBV4-3 to TRBJ2-1; D uncertain. The V gene lost 3 bases and the J gene lost 7 bases, with 7 bases spanning the gap. The CDR3 has 12 amino acids. Germline V gene sequence: CDR1 LGHNA, CDR2 YSLEER. The DNA for the CDR3 is TGCGCCAGCAGCCAGAACAGAAATGAGCAGTTCTTC. The encoded protein is CASSQNRNEQFF.

The sample holds many counts of this clonotype. The rearrangement uses TRBV29-1 and TRBJ2-5, with D hard to call. Trimming cost V 1 base and J 2 bases, with 8 bases left between them. This CDR3 comprises 13 residues. Germline loops: CDR1 SQVTM, CDR2 ANQGSEA. CDR3 protein: CSVEARWQETQYF. CDR3 bases: TGCAGCGTTGAAGCACGATGGCAAGAGACCCAGTACTTC.

There are many counts of this clonotype. The chain carries TRBV6-1 and TRBJ2-7; 9 positions agree with TRBD2. The junction had 8 bases not matched to a gene; V was cut back by 5 bases and J by 3 bases. From germline, CDR1 is MNHNS and CDR2 SASEGT. The length of the CDR3 is 15 residues. CDR3 in amino acids: CASSPSGGTYYEQYF. The CDR3 nucleotides are TGTGCCAGCAGTCCCAGCGGGGGGACCTACTACGAGCAGTACTTC.